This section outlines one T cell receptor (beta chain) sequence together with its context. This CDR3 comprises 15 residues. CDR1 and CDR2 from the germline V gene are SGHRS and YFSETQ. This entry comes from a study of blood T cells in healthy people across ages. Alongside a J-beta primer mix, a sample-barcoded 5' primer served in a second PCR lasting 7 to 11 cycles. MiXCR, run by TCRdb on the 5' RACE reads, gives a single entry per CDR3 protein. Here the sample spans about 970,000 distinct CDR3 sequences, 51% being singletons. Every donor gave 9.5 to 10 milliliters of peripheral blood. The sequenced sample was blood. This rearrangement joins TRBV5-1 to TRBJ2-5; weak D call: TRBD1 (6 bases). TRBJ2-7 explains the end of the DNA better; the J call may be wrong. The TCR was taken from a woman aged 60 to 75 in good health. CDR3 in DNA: TGCGCCAGCAGCTCTGGACAGCGGAATGCGGGCGAGCAGTACTTC. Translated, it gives CASSSGQRNAGEQYF.